This is a list of T cell receptor beta chains from one sample in a study of blood T cells in healthy people across ages. TCRdb fed the 5' RACE reads into MiXCR, producing one record per CDR3 protein. The repertoire consists of about 1.4 million distinct CDR3 sequences, with approximately 59% occurring once and the leading ten covering 5% to 7%. Sequencing was done on a sample of blood. The source of these receptors is a man between 18 and 29 years old in good health. Each CDR3 is given with its conserved first and last residue. D genes are given only for firm matches. Some rows have no size entry. The others give once, few or many, or a class for an expanded clone.

TRBV10-3,.,TRBJ2-7,few,CAIRGVDRPASYEQYF,TGTGCCATCAGGGGGGTCGACAGACCAGCCTCCTACGAGCAGTACTTC
TRBV6-6,TRBD2,TRBJ2-7,few,CATIGGNEQYF,TGTGCCACAATCGGGGGGAACGAGCAGTACTTC
TRBV7-6,TRBD2,TRBJ2-7,.,CASSRDLAGRYEQYF,TGTGCCAGCAGCCGAGACCTAGCGGGAAGGTACGAGCAGTACTTC
TRBV28,TRBD1,TRBJ1-5,.,CASGSVRDRGQPQHF,TGTGCCAGCGGATCCGTCCGGGACAGGGGTCAGCCCCAGCATTTT
TRBV5-6,TRBD2,TRBJ2-1,few,CASSPRLAGGFGLQSEQFF,TGTGCCAGCAGCCCTCGACTAGCGGGGGGTTTTGGCTTGCAGTCTGAGCAGTTCTTC
TRBV5-1,TRBD1,TRBJ2-7,few,CASSPSRTGLIYEQYF,TGCGCCAGCAGTCCAAGCAGGACAGGGCTTATCTACGAGCAGTACTTC
TRBV6-5,TRBD2,TRBJ2-3,few,CASSPGLATTDTQYF,TGTGCCAGCAGTCCTGGACTAGCGACAACAGATACGCAGTATTTT
TRBV2,.,TRBJ2-1,.,CASRQTTYNEQFF,TGTGCCAGCAGGCAGACGACCTACAATGAGCAGTTCTTC
TRBV4-1,.,TRBJ2-5,.,CASSQGLLAETQYF,TGCGCCAGCAGCCAAGGGCTTCTTGCCGAGACCCAGTACTTC
TRBV7-9,.,TRBJ1-1,.,CASVMGQGDTEAFF,TGTGCCAGCGTTATGGGGCAGGGTGACACTGAAGCTTTCTTT
TRBV6-4,.,TRBJ1-2,.,CARVSDYSGYTF,TGTGCCAGGGTTAGCGACTACAGCGGCTACACCTTC
TRBV29-1,.,TRBJ2-2,few,CSVTPLTDTGELFF,TGCAGCGTCACCCCGCTGACAGACACCGGGGAGCTGTTTTTT
TRBV7-6,.,TRBJ2-4,.,CASSLAGRYGGPQYF,TGTGCCAGCAGCTTAGCTGGTCGTTACGGGGGTCCACAGTACTTC
TRBV4-1,.,TRBJ2-7,.,CASSQEVLVYEQYF,TGCGCCAGCAGCCAAGAGGTTCTGGTATACGAGCAGTACTTC
TRBV6-6,.,TRBJ1-2,.,CASSSPDTGGYTF,TGTGCCAGCAGTTCCCCGGACACGGGGGGCTACACCTTC
TRBV4-2,.,TRBJ2-3,.,CASSGPGPSTDTQYF,TGTGCCAGCAGCGGACCGGGACCTAGCACAGATACGCAGTATTTT
TRBV20-1,.,TRBJ2-5,.,CSARVSGRTPFTNEQYF,TGCAGTGCTAGGGTATCTGGGCGGACTCCATTTACCAATGAGCAGTACTTC
TRBV6-1,.,TRBJ1-6,.,CASSESRNSPLHF,TGTGCCAGCAGTGAAAGTCGGAATTCACCCCTCCACTTT